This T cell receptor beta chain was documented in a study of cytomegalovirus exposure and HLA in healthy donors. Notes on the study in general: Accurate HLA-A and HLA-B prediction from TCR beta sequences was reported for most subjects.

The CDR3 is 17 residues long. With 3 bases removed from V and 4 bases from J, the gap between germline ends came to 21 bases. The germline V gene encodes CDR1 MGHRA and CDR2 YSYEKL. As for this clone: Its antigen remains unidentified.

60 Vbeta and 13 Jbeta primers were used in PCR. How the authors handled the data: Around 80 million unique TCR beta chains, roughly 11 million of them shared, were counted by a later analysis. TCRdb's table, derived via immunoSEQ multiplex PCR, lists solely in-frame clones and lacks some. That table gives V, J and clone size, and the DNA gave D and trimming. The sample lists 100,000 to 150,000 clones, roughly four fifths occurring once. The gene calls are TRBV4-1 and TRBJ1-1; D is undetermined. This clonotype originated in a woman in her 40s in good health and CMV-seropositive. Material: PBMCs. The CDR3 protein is CASSQIPLFGGVTEAFF. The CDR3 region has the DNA TGCGCCAGCAGCCAGATACCCCTTTTTGGAGGAGTCACTGAAGCTTTCTTT.